The source of this T cell receptor beta chain is a study of blood T cell repertoires in COVID-19. Study-wide context: Researchers got acute and convalescent COVID-19 samples from the United States, Italy and Spain.

Germline CDR1 reads MNHEY; CDR2 reads SVGAGI. The CDR3 length is 12 residues. The data were produced by immunoSEQ multiplex PCR, yet TCRdb's version contains in-frame clones alone and is incomplete. The sample lists 250,000 to 350,000 clones, roughly nine tenths seen once, with 0.94% in the top ten. What was sequenced was peripheral blood. The source of this sequence is a woman in her forties who had recovered from COVID-19. The gene calls are TRBV6-5 and TRBJ2-2, with D perhaps TRBD2 (5 bases). CDR3 in DNA: TGTGCGAGCTGGGGAGCGACCGGGGAGCTGTTTTTT. Translating it yields CASWGATGELFF.